Listed here are 26 T cell receptor beta chains from one sample, sequenced in a study of spatial heterogeneity in lung cancer. The sample's time point: sample taken at primary tumor resection. Tumor, nontumor lung or frozen PBMC supplied whole RNA, sequenced without sorting. TCRdb called the 5' RACE reads again in MiXCR, with one record for every CDR3 protein. The sample has approximately 11,000 distinct CDR3 sequences; around 3.9% are singletons. Material: normal lung tissue next to the tumor, obtained at surgery. The receptors were sampled from a male donor with early-stage non-small cell lung cancer.

Sample share makes this clonotype medium-sized (0.01 to 0.1%). The library was prepared for alpha chains; this beta chain is a stray read, so its frequency means little. The V call is TRBV29-1, the J call TRBJ1-5; no firm D call. V shed 2 bases and J shed 1 base, with 6 bases lying between them. Germline CDR1 and CDR2: SQVTM and ANQGSEA. The CDR3 extends over 13 amino acids. In DNA form, the CDR3 reads TGCAGCGTTGAATTTAACAGCAATCAGCCCCAGCATTTT. This encodes CSVEFNSNQPQHF.

As for this clonotype: This beta chain came through as a stray read in a library set up for alpha chains, and its size says little. The chain employs TRBV28 and TRBJ2-7, with D perhaps matching TRBD1 (6 bases). Looked up from germline, CDR1 is MDHEN and CDR2 is SYDVKM. V was cut by 5 bases and J by 6 bases, with 11 bases left in between. The length of the CDR3 is 12 residues. The CDR3 DNA reads TGTGCCAGCAGTCTGCGACAGGCCGAGCAGTACTTC. The encoded protein is CASSLRQAEQYF.

Ten or more counts support this clonotype. This beta chain appears as a stray read in a library generated for alpha chains; its size is not informative. The rearrangement uses TRBV12-3 or TRBV12-4 and TRBJ1-5; 7 positions match TRBD1. V dropped 6 bases and J dropped 2; count of bases not matched to a gene: 7. This CDR3 contains 15 residues. CDR3 in amino acids: CASRERQGGNQPQHF. CDR3 coding DNA: TGTGCCAGCAGGGAAAGACAGGGCGGCAATCAGCCCCAGCATTTT.

This clonotype was seen a handful of times. As an off-target read in a library built for alpha chains, this beta chain has a frequency of little significance. The CDR3 DNA reads TGTGCCAGCAGTGAATTGGCTAGCCTCCGCACAGATACGCAGTATTTT. This translates into CASSELASLRTDTQYF. The chain combines TRBV25-1 with TRBJ2-3, with a tentative D call TRBD2 (5 bases). The CDR3 spans 16 residues. The germline V gene encodes CDR1 MGHDK and CDR2 SYGVNS. V was pared by 1 base and J by 1 base, with 12 bases between.

This clonotype counts as medium-sized. As an off-target read in a library built for alpha chains, this beta chain has a frequency of little significance. V usage is TRBV7-8 and J usage is TRBJ2-1; D not certain. The CDR3 is made up of 13 amino acids. The ends were cut back, 1 base at V and 14 bases at J, with 15 bases in the middle. Germline CDR1 SGHVS, CDR2 FQNEAQ. CDR3 loop: CASSLGGISRKFF. CDR3 DNA: TGTGCCAGCAGCTTAGGGGGTATATCCAGGAAGTTCTTC.

This clonotype appeared many times. In a library made to pick up alpha chains, this beta chain is a stray read with a size that means little. The V and J genes are TRBV12-3 or TRBV12-4 and TRBJ1-2; 7 bases are shared with TRBD1. V gave up 1 base and J gave up 4 bases; unmatched junction bases: 3. This CDR3 spans 14 amino acids. The CDR3 sequence is CASSLEGAGYGYTF. The CDR3 DNA reads as TGTGCCAGCAGTTTAGAGGGGGCCGGCTATGGCTACACCTTC.

This clonotype was detected once. A library prepared for alpha chains yielded this beta chain as an off-target read; its size is of little meaning. V usage is TRBV7-9 and J usage is TRBJ2-1; D not certain. Germline-derived CDR1 and CDR2 are SEHNR and FQNEAQ (reference sequence). This CDR3 region has 13 residues. Between the trimmed V and J ends, which lost 5 bases and 9 bases, there was a span of 14 bases. The CDR3, as DNA: TGTGCCAGCAGCCCCCTAGGGTTAGGTGAGCAGTTCTTC. This encodes CASSPLGLGEQFF. The full variable domain, in which reference TRBV7-9 and TRBJ2-1 provide the parts outside the CDR3, is DTGVSQNPRHKITKRGQNVTFRCDPISEHNRLYWYRQTLGQGPEFLTYFQNEAQLEKSRLLSDRFSAERPKGSFSTLEIQRTEQGDSAMYLCASSPLGLGEQFFGPGTRLTVL.

This clonotype has at least ten counts. Since the library was made to target alpha chains, this beta chain is a stray read and its abundance is not meaningful. The J gene is TRBJ2-5, the V gene TRBV28; the match to TRBD2 covers 12 bases. The CDR3 length is 15 residues. Germline V gene sequence: CDR1 MDHEN, CDR2 SYDVKM. The V gene end was trimmed by 4 bases and the J gene end by 5 bases; junction bases not matched to a gene: 5. The CDR3 region has the DNA TGTGCCAGCAGTTCTAGCGGGAGGGCCGATGAGACCCAGTACTTC. Translating gives CASSSSGRADETQYF.

This clonotype was seen at least ten times. The library was prepared for alpha chains; this beta chain is a stray read, so its frequency means little. The genes are TRBV6-2 or TRBV6-3 and TRBJ2-5; 15 nucleotides agree with TRBD2. J gave up 5 bases and V 4 bases, and 8 bases lay outside the gene matches. There are 17 residues in the CDR3. Germline V CDR1 and CDR2: MNHEY, SVGEGT. The CDR3 sequence: CASSSLGLAGGHETQYF. CDR3 sequence (DNA): TGTGCCAGCAGTTCCCTAGGACTAGCGGGGGGGCACGAGACCCAGTACTTC.

Relative to its sample, this clonotype is medium-sized. This beta chain is off target for a library built for alpha chains, so its abundance means little. The CDR3 region has the DNA TGTGCCAGCAGCTATCAATCAGGTGAAGCTTTCTTT. This sequence encodes CASSYQSGEAFF. This chain uses TRBV25-1 with TRBJ1-1, with D unclear. The ends were cut back, 6 bases at V and 7 bases at J, with 12 bases in the middle. Germline assignment: CDR1 MGHDK and CDR2 SYGVNS. This CDR3 region has 12 residues.

This clonotype is labeled as medium-sized. Within a library made for alpha chains, this beta chain is off target, and its count is uninformative. The rearrangement links TRBV12-3 or TRBV12-4 to TRBJ2-1; weak D call: TRBD2 (5 bases). CDR3 length equals 17 residues. V was clipped by 1 base and J by 0 bases, with 13 bases between them. As DNA, the CDR3 is TGTGCCAGCAGTTTAGAATACGGGGTAAGCTCCTACAATGAGCAGTTCTTC. Its protein is CASSLEYGVSSYNEQFF.

In this sample, this clonotype turned up many times. This beta chain lies outside the target of a library built for alpha chains; its clone size means little. The chain has TRBV18 and TRBJ2-5; D ambiguous. Germline CDR1 reads KGHSH; CDR2 reads LQKENI. The CDR3 length is 14 residues. V dropped 0 bases and J dropped 0 bases, with 5 bases sitting between them. This chain's CDR3 is CASSPPSNQETQYF. The CDR3 region has the DNA TGTGCCAGCTCACCACCTTCGAACCAAGAGACCCAGTACTTC.

This clonotype was recorded many times. Within a library made for alpha chains, this beta chain is off target, and its count is uninformative. CDR3 sequence: CASRVSGENGYTF. The CDR3 DNA reads TGTGCCAGCCGAGTTTCAGGAGAAAATGGCTACACCTTC. This chain joins TRBV12-3 or TRBV12-4 and TRBJ1-2; D unresolved. The CDR3 loop spans 13 amino acids. Trimming cost V 8 bases and J 6 bases, with 16 bases left between them.

This clonotype was recorded many times. The library was designed around alpha chains, so this beta chain is a stray read whose abundance carries little weight. V and J are TRBV3-1 and TRBJ2-7, with unresolved D. V lost 1 base and J 4 bases, leaving 20 bases between the germline ends. CDR1 and CDR2 from the germline V gene are LGHDT and YNNKEL (reference sequence). The CDR3 contains 17 residues. The CDR3 sequence: CASSQGSSSPLVYEQYF. As DNA, the CDR3 is TGTGCCAGCAGCCAAGGTTCCAGTTCTCCACTCGTGTACGAGCAGTACTTC.

This clonotype came up many times. The library was built for alpha chains, so this beta chain is an off-target read and its size means little. This sequence joins TRBV28 and TRBJ1-5; 7 nucleotides agree with TRBD1. Germline values: CDR1 MDHEN, CDR2 SYDVKM. This CDR3 is 12 amino acids long. The junction had 4 bases not matched to a gene; V was cut back by 10 bases and J by 4 bases. CDR3 bases: TGTGCCATAACAGGGGAAAATCAGCCCCAGCATTTT. Translating gives CAITGENQPQHF.

This clonotype was counted at least ten times. Since it is a stray read in a library aimed at alpha chains, this beta chain has a size that is not meaningful. This chain links TRBV3-1 with TRBJ1-2; 7 bases are shared with TRBD1. J lost 6 bases, V lost 3 bases, and 4 bases had no gene match. In germline, CDR1 is LGHDT, CDR2 YNNKEL (reference sequence). The CDR3 has 13 residues. CDR3 nucleotides: TGTGCCAGCAGCCAGGGAACAGGGGATGGCTACACCTTC. This gives the protein CASSQGTGDGYTF.

This clonotype turned up a few times. A library prepared for alpha chains yielded this beta chain as an off-target read; its size is of little meaning. This sequence joins TRBV9 and TRBJ2-1; TRBD1 matches 7 bases. The junction had 3 bases not matched to a gene; V was cut back by 0 bases and J by 6 bases. Germline CDR1 is SGDLS and CDR2 is YYNGEE. This CDR3 is 14 amino acids long. CDR3 loop: CASSVEGTANEQFF. CDR3 DNA: TGTGCCAGCAGCGTAGAAGGGACAGCCAATGAGCAGTTCTTC.

With regard to this clonotype: This beta chain came through as a stray read in a library set up for alpha chains, and its size says little. J is TRBJ2-7 and V is TRBV7-2; 7 bases are a match to TRBD1. The V and J ends lost 3 bases and 5 bases, in that order; junction bases with no gene match: 7. CDR3 length equals 14 residues. Germline V lookup: CDR1 SGHTA, CDR2 FQGNSA. The chain's CDR3 is CASSFSRQGDEQYF. CDR3 nucleotide sequence: TGTGCCAGCAGCTTCTCTCGACAGGGTGACGAGCAGTACTTC.

This clonotype was counted ten times or more. Being off target in a library aimed at alpha chains, this beta chain has a size of little meaning. The rearrangement links TRBV11-2 to TRBJ1-2; 8 bases are shared with TRBD1. The CDR3 totals 17 residues. In germline, CDR1 is SGHAT, CDR2 FQNNGV. Trimming at V came to 5 bases and at J to 7 bases, leaving 18 bases not matched to a gene. Here the CDR3 reads CASSHLSWDDRGSGYTF. The CDR3 DNA reads TGTGCCAGCAGCCACCTTTCTTGGGACGACAGGGGTTCTGGCTACACCTTC.

This clonotype is medium-sized within its sample. Found in a library prepared for alpha chains, this beta chain is an off-target read, and its abundance has little meaning. This chain links TRBV6-5 with TRBJ2-1, with 10 bases that match TRBD2. Germline lookup yields CDR1 MNHEY and CDR2 SVGAGI. With V trimmed by 5 bases and J by 4 bases, 8 bases remained unmatched. This CDR3 contains 16 residues. As DNA, the CDR3 is TGTGCCAGCAGTCCCGCTAGCGGGAGTTTTTACAATGAGCAGTTCTTC. Translating gives CASSPASGSFYNEQFF.

By sample fraction, this clonotype is medium-sized (0.01 to 0.1%). This beta chain turned up in a library designed for alpha chains; as an off-target read, its abundance says little. The chain uses TRBV29-1 and TRBJ1-2, with 7 bases that match TRBD1. V shed 2 bases, J shed 8 bases, and the junction held 11 bases outside the gene matches. The CDR3 runs 14 residues. Per the germline V gene, CDR1 is SQVTM and CDR2 is ANQGSEA. The chain's CDR3 is CSVEWRGLNKGYTF. The CDR3 nucleotides are TGCAGCGTTGAATGGAGGGGGCTTAATAAGGGCTACACCTTC.

This clonotype was observed at least ten times. As an off-target read in a library built for alpha chains, this beta chain has a frequency of little significance. This sequence joins TRBV6-2 or TRBV6-3 and TRBJ2-2; tentative D call: TRBD2 (5 bases). V was cut by 7 bases and J by 3 bases, with 12 bases left in between. CDR3 length: 14 residues. Germline V gene lookup returns CDR1 MNHEY and CDR2 SVGEGT. CDR3 DNA: TGTGCCAGCAAGATGACGGGATACACCGGGGAGCTGTTTTTT. Translating gives CASKMTGYTGELFF.

Of note for this clonotype: A library prepared for alpha chains yielded this beta chain as an off-target read; its size is of little meaning. The genes are TRBV4-2 and TRBJ2-7; TRBD2 agrees at 12 bases. Germline CDR1 LGHNA, CDR2 YNFKEQ. CDR3 length: 15 residues. V dropped 1 base and J dropped 2; count of bases not matched to a gene: 0. DNA for the CDR3: TGTGCCAGCAGCCAAGGACTAGCGGGAGCCTACGAGCAGTACTTC. This codes for CASSQGLAGAYEQYF.

Ten or more counts support this clonotype. The library was built for alpha chains, so this beta chain is an off-target read and its size means little. This sequence joins TRBV7-3 and TRBJ2-3; D may correspond to TRBD1 or TRBD2 (6 bases each). From germline, CDR1 is SGHTA and CDR2 FQGTGA. V lost 1 base, J lost 3 bases, and 14 bases lay in between. The CDR3 covers 16 residues. The CDR3 loop reads CASSLNGGGGTDTQYF. CDR3 DNA: TGTGCCAGCAGCTTAAACGGGGGCGGTGGTACAGATACGCAGTATTTT.

Judged by abundance, this clonotype is medium-sized. Found in a library prepared for alpha chains, this beta chain is an off-target read, and its abundance has little meaning. The chain uses TRBV7-2 and TRBJ1-2; 7 bases line up with TRBD1. Germline CDR1 is SGHTA and CDR2 is FQGNSA. The CDR3 extends over 15 amino acids. The J segment lost 6 bases and the V segment lost 4 bases, leaving 11 bases of the junction unmatched. For the CDR3, the DNA is TGTGCCAGCAGCTATTACATGGCAGGGGGAAATGGCTACACCTTC. Encoded protein: CASSYYMAGGNGYTF.

This clonotype appeared many times. This beta chain is an off-target read within a library intended for alpha chains, so its frequency means little. This sequence joins TRBV28 and TRBJ1-2; D unclear. In germline, CDR1 is MDHEN, CDR2 SYDVKM. This CDR3 is built from 13 residues. V was clipped by 2 bases and J by 4 bases, with 8 bases between them. This chain's CDR3 is CASSLNGGYGYTF. CDR3 sequence (DNA): TGTGCCAGCAGTTTAAATGGTGGCTATGGCTACACCTTC.